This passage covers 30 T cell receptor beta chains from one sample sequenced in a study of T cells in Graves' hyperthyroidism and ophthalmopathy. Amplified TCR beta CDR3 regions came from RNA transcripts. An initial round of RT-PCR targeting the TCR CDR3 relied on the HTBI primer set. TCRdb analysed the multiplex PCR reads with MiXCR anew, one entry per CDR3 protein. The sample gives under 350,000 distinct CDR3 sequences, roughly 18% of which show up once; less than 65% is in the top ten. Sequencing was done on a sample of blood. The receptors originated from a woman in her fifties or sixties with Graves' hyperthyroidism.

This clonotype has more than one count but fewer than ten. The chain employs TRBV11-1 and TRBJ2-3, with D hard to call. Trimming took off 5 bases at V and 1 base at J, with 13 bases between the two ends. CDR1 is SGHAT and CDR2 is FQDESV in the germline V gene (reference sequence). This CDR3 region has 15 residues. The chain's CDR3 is CASSPRPTGTDTQYF. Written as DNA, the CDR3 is TGTGCCAGCAGCCCCCGGCCCACGGGCACAGATACGCAGTATTTT.

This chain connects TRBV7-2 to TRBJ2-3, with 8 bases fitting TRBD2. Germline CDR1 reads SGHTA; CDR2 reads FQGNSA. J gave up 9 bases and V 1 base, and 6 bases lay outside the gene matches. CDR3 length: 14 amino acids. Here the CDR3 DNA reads TGTACCAGCAGCTTAGGCGGGGGGCAGGTAACGCAGTATTTT. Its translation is CTSSLGGGQVTQYF.

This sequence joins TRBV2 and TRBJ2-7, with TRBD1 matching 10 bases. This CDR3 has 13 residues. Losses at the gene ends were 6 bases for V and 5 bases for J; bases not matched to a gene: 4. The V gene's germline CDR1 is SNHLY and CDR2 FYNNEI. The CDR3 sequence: CASRGTGANEQYF. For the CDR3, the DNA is TGTGCCAGCAGGGGGACAGGGGCCAACGAGCAGTACTTC.

The CDR3 here is CASSFTGAVNEKLFF. In DNA, the CDR3 is TGTGCCAGCAGCTTTACGGGGGCTGTTAATGAAAAACTGTTTTTT. V is TRBV11-2 and J is TRBJ1-4; tentative D call: TRBD1 (6 bases). V lost 3 bases to trimming and J lost 4 bases, with 12 bases between them. The V gene's germline CDR1 is SGHAT and CDR2 FQNNGV. CDR3 length: 15 residues.

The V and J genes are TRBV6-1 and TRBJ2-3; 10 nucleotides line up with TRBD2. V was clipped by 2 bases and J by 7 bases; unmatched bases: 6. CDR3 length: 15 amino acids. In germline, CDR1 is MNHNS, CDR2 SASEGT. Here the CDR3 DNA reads TGTGCCAGCAGTGAAACTGGGACTAGCGAGTATACGCAGTATTTT. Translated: CASSETGTSEYTQYF.

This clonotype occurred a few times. The CDR3: CASSHLTESYEQYF. CDR3 DNA: TGTGCCAGCAGCCACCTGACGGAATCCTACGAGCAGTACTTC. This chain joins TRBV5-6 and TRBJ2-7; D is ambiguous. This CDR3 comprises 14 residues. The ends were cut back, 4 bases at V and 1 base at J, with 12 bases in the middle. The germline V gene has CDR1 SGHDT and CDR2 YYEEEE. The variable domain in full, completed from reference TRBV5-6 and TRBJ2-7, reads DAGVTQSPTHLIKTRGQQVTLRCSPKSGHDTVSWYQQALGQGPQFIFQYYEEEERQRGNFPDRFSGHQFPNYSSELNVNALLLGDSALYLCASSHLTESYEQYFGPGTRLTVT.

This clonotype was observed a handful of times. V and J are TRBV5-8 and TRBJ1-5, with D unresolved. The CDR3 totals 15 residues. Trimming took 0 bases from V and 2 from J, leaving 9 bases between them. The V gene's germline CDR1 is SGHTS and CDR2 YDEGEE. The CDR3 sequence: CASSLDQEGNQPQHF. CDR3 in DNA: TGTGCCAGCAGCTTGGACCAGGAAGGCAATCAGCCCCAGCATTTT.

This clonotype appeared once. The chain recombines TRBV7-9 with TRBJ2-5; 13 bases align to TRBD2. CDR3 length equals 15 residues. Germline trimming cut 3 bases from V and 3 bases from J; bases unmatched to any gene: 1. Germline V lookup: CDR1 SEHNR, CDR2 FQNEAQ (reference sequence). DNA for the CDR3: TGTGCCAGCAGCTTGACTAGCGGGAGGAAAGAGACCCAGTACTTC. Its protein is CASSLTSGRKETQYF.

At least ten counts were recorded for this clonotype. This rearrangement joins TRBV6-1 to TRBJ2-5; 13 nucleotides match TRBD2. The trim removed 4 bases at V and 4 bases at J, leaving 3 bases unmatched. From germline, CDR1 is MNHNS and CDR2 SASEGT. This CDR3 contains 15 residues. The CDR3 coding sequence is TGTGCCAGCAGTGCCAGGACTAGCGGGAGAGAGACCCAGTACTTC. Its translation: CASSARTSGRETQYF.

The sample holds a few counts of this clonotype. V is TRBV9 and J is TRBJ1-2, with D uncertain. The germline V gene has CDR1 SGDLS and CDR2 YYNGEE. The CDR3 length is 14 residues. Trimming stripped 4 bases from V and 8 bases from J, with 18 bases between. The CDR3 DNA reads TGTGCCAGCAGCCCTGACCTCTGGGGAGGCGGCTACACCTTC. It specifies CASSPDLWGGGYTF.

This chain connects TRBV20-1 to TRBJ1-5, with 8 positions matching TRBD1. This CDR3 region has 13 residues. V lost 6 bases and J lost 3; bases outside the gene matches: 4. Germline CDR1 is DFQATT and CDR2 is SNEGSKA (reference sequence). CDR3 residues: CSARTGPNQPQHF. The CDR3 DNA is TGCAGTGCGAGGACAGGGCCCAATCAGCCCCAGCATTTT.

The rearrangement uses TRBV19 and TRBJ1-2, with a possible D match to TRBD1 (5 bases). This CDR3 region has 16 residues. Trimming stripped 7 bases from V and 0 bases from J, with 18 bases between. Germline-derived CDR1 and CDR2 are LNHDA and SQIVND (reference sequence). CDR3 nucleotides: TGTGCCAGTACCACAACCGGGGGACGGACTAACTATGGCTACACCTTC. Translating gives CASTTTGGRTNYGYTF.

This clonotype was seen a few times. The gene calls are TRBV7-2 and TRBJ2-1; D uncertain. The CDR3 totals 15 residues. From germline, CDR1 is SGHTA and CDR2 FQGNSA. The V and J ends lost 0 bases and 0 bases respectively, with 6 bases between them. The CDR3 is CASSLAASSYNEQFF. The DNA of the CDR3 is TGTGCCAGCAGCTTAGCGGCAAGCTCCTACAATGAGCAGTTCTTC.

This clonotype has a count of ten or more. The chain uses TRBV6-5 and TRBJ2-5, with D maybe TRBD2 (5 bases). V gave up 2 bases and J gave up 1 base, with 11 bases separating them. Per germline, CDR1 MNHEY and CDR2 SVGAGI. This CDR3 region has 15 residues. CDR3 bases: TGTGCCAGCAGTTACACCTCGGACTTCCAAGAGACCCAGTACTTC. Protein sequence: CASSYTSDFQETQYF.

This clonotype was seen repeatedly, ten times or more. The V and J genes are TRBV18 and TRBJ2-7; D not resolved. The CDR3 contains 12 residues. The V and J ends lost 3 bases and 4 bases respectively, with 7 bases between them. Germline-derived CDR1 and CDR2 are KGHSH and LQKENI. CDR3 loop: CASSPSEYEQYF. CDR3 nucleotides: TGTGCCAGCTCACCCTCAGAGTACGAGCAGTACTTC.

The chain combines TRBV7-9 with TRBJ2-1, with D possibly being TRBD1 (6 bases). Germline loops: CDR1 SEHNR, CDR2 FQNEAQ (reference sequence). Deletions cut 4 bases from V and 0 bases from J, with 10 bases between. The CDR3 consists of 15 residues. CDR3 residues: CASSYRAVSYNEQFF. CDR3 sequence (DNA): TGTGCCAGCAGCTACAGGGCCGTCTCCTACAATGAGCAGTTCTTC. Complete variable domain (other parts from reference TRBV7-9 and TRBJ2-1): DTGVSQNPRHKITKRGQNVTFRCDPISEHNRLYWYRQTLGQGPEFLTYFQNEAQLEKSRLLSDRFSAERPKGSFSTLEIQRTEQGDSAMYLCASSYRAVSYNEQFFGPGTRLTVL.

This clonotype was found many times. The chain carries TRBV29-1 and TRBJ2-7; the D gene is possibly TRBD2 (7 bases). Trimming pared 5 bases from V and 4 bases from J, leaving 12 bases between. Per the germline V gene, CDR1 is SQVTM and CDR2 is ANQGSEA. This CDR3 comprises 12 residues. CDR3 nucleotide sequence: TGCAGCGTTTGGCGGGGGCTTTACGAGCAGTACGTC. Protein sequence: CSVWRGLYEQYV.

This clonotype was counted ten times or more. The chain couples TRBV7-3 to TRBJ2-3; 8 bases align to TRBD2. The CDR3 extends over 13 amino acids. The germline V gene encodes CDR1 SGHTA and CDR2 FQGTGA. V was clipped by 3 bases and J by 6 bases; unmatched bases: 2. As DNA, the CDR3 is TGTGCCAGCAGCTTGGGACTAGTGGATACGCAGTATTTT. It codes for CASSLGLVDTQYF.

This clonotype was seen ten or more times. CDR3 DNA: TGTGCCAGCAGCCGTCCTGGGGGGGAAGAAAACATTCAGTACTTC. Translating gives CASSRPGGEENIQYF. This chain links TRBV7-9 with TRBJ2-4; 7 positions match TRBD2. CDR1 and CDR2 from the germline V gene are SEHNR and FQNEAQ (reference sequence). The V segment lost 5 bases and the J segment 5 bases; nucleotides outside the gene matches: 9. The CDR3 sequence is 15 residues long.

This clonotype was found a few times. CDR3 protein: CASRATGGAEGYTF. The CDR3 DNA is TGTGCCAGCAGAGCGACAGGGGGCGCGGAAGGCTACACCTTC. The V call is TRBV6-1, the J call TRBJ1-2; 10 bases match TRBD1. Germline V gene sequence: CDR1 MNHNS, CDR2 SASEGT. The V and J ends lost 6 bases and 8 bases, in that order; junction bases with no gene match: 9. The CDR3 runs to 14 residues.

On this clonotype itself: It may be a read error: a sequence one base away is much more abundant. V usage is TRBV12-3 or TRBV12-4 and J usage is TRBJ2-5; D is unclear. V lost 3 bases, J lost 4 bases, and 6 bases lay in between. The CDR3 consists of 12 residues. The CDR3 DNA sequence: TGTGCCAGCAGTTTCTGGCTAGAGACCCAGTACTTC. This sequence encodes CASSFWLETQYF.

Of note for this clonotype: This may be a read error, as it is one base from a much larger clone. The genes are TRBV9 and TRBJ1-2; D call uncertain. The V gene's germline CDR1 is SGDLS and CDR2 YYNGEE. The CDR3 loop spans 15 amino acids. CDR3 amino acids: CACSAWTDPNYGYTF. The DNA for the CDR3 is TGTGCCTGCAGCGCGTGGACCGATCCTAACTATGGCTACACCTTC.

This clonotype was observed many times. CDR3 region: CASSLRLAGRTDTQYF. CDR3 DNA sequence: TGCGCCAGCAGCTTGAGACTAGCGGGACGCACAGATACGCAGTATTTT. This chain connects TRBV5-1 to TRBJ2-3; 11 bases agree with TRBD2. This CDR3 comprises 16 residues. The germline V gene encodes CDR1 SGHRS and CDR2 YFSETQ. V gave up 1 base and J gave up 1 base; unmatched junction bases: 2.

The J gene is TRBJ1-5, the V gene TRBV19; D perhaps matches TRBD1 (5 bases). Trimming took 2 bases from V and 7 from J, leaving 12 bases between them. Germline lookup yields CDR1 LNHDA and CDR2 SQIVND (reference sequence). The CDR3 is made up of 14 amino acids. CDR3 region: CASSISRDVQPQHF. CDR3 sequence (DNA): TGTGCCAGTAGTATATCCAGGGACGTCCAGCCCCAGCATTTT.

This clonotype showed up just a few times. This chain's CDR3 is CASSLFRPPTF. DNA of the CDR3: TGTGCCAGCAGTTTATTTCGCCCCCCCACCTTC. The chain is built from TRBV12-3 or TRBV12-4 and TRBJ1-2; the D is unclear. V was shortened by 2 bases and J by 13 bases, with 11 bases between the two germline ends. This CDR3 has 11 amino acids.

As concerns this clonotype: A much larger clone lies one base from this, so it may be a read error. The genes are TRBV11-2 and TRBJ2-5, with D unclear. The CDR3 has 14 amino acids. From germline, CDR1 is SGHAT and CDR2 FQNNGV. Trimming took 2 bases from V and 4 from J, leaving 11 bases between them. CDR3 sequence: CASSLIGRRETQYF. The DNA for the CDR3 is TGTGCCAGCAGCTTAATCGGAAGACGAGAGACCCAGTACTTC.

The CDR3 bases are TGTGCCAGCAGTGATCGGCGTCAGTCCTATGGCTACACCTTC. This sequence encodes CASSDRRQSYGYTF. The chain is built from TRBV25-1 and TRBJ1-2; no reliable D call. Trimming removed 3 bases at V and 4 bases at J, with 12 bases between. Germline loops: CDR1 MGHDK, CDR2 SYGVNS. The CDR3 spans 14 residues.

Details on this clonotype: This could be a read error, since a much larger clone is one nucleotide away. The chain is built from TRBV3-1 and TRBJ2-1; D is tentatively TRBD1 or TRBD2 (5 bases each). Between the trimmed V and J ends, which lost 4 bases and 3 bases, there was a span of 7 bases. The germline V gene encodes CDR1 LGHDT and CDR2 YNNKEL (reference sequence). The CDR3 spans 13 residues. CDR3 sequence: CASSRGIYNEQFF. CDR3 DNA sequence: TGTGCCAGCAGCCGGGGGATCTACAATGAGCAGTTCTTC.

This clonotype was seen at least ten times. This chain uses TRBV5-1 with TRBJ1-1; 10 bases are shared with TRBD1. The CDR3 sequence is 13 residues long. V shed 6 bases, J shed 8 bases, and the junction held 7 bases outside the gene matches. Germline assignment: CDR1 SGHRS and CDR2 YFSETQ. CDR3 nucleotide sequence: TGCGCCAGCATCGGGACAGGGGCCCCCGAAGCTTTCTTT. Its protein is CASIGTGAPEAFF.

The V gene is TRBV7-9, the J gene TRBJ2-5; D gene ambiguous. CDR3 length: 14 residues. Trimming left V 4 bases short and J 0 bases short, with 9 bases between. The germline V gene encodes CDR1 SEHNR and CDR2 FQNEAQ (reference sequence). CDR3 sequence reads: CASSWDRYQETQYF. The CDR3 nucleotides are TGTGCCAGCAGCTGGGATAGGTACCAAGAGACCCAGTACTTC.